This T cell receptor (beta chain) emerged from a study of CD8 T cells in Susac syndrome. Overall study: Among the sequenced Susac syndrome patients, roughly 6 had active disease while under ten were in remission.

Germline loops: CDR1 MGHRA, CDR2 YSYEKL. V lost 0 bases, J lost 3 bases, and 9 bases lay in between. The CDR3 length is 14 residues. RNA was extracted with the RNeasy kit, and a quantity of 0.5 to 1 ug was reverse transcribed using random hexamers. TCRdb reanalysed the immunoSEQ multiplex PCR reads using MiXCR and keeps one entry per CDR3 protein. Of about 190,000 distinct CDR3 sequences in the sample, 95% were seen once. This TCR derives from a human donor with Susac syndrome. The source material was CD8+ T cells from PBMCs. V is TRBV4-1 and J is TRBJ2-7; TRBD1 might be the D (5 bases). The CDR3 is CASSQDPGYYEQYF. The CDR3 DNA follows: TGCGCCAGCAGCCAAGATCCAGGGTACTACGAGCAGTACTTC.